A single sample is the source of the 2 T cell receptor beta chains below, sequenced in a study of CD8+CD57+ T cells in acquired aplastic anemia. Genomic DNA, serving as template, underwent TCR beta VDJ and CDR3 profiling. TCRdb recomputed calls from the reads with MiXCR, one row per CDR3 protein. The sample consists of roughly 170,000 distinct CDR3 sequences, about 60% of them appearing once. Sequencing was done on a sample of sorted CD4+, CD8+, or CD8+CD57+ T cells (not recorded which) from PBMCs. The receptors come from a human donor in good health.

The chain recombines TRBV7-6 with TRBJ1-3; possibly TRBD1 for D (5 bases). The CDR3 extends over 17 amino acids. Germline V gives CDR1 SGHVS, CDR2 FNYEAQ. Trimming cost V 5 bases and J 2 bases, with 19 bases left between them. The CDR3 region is CASSVKGKGRPGNTIYF. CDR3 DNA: TGTGCCAGCAGCGTAAAAGGGAAGGGGAGGCCTGGAAACACCATATATTTT.

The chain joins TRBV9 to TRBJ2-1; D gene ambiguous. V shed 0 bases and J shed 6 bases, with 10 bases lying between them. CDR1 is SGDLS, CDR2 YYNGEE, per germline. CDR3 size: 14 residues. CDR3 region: CASSVESAVNEQFF. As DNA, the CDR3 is TGTGCCAGCAGCGTAGAGTCCGCAGTCAATGAGCAGTTCTTC.